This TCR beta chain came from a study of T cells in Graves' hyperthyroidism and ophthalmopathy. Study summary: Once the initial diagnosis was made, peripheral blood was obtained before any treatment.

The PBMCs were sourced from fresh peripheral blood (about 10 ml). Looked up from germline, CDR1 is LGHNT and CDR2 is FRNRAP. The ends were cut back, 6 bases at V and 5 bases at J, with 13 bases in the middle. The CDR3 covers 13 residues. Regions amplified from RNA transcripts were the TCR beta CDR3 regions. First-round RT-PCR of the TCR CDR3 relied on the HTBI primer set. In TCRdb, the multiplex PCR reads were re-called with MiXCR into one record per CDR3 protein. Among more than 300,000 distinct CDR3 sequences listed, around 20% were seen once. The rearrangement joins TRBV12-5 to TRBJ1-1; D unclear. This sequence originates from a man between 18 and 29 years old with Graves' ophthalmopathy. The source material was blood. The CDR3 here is CASGQEGGTEAFF. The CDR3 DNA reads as TGTGCTAGTGGCCAAGAGGGTGGAACTGAAGCTTTCTTT.